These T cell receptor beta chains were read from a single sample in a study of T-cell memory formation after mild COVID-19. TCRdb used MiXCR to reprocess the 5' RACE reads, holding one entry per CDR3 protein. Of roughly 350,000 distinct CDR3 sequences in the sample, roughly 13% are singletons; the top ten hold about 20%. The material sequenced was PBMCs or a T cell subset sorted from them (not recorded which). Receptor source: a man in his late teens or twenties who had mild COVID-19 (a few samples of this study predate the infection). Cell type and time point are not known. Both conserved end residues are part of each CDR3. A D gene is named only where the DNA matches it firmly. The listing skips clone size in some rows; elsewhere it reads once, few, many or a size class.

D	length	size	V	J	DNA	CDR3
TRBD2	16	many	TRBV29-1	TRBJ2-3	TGCAGCGGTGACGGGACTAGCGGGCGGGACACAGATACGCAGTATTTT	CSGDGTSGRDTDTQYF
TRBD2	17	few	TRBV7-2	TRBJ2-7	TGTGCCAGCAGCCCACCCCCTAGCGGCCCTAACTCCTACGAGCAGTACTTC	CASSPPPSGPNSYEQYF
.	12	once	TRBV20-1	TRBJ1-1	TGCAGTGCTAGTCTGGAGGGGACTGAAGCTTTCTTT	CSASLEGTEAFF
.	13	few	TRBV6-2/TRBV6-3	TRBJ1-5	TGTGCCAGCAGGGACAGATTCAATCAGCCCCAGCATTTT	CASRDRFNQPQHF
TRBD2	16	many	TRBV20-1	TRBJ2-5	TGCAGTGCCCCCCCCCGGACTAGCGGGGGGGCTGGGACCCAGTACTTC	CSAPPRTSGGAGTQYF
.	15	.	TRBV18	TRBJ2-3	TGTGCCAGCTCCCCCGGACCTCAACGCACAGATACGCAGTATTTT	CASSPGPQRTDTQYF
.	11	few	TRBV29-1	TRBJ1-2	TGCAGCGTTCTCCTCAACTATGGCTACACCTTC	CSVLLNYGYTF
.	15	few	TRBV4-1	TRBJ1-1	TGCGCCAGCAGCGGGGGACCTCTCATGAACACTGAAGCTTTCTTT	CASSGGPLMNTEAFF
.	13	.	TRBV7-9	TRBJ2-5	TGTGCCAGCAGCCTGGGCGGCTCCGGGACCCAGTACTTC	CASSLGGSGTQYF
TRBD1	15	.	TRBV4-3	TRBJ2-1	TGCGCCAGCAGCCTGCGGGACAGGGGGCTAAAGGAGCAGTTCTTC	CASSLRDRGLKEQFF
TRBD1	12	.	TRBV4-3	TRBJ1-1	TGCGCCAGCAGCCAAGAACGGGACAGAGCTTTCTTT	CASSQERDRAFF
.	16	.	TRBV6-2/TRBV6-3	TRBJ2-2	TGTGCCAGCAGTTACCCCGCCAGGGTAAGGTCCGGGGAGCTGTTTTTT	CASSYPARVRSGELFF
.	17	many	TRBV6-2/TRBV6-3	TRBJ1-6	TGTGCCAGCAGCCCCCCACCAGGCAGGCGACGTAATTCACCCCTCCACTTT	CASSPPPGRRRNSPLHF
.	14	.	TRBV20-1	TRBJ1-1	TGCAGTGCTAGAGGAATCGGGATGAACACTGAAGCTTTCTTT	CSARGIGMNTEAFF
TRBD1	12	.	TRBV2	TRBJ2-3	TGTGCCACCGCGGACAGGGGGGATACGCAGTATTTT	CATADRGDTQYF
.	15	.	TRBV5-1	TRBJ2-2	TGCGCCAGCAGCTTAGGAGGGGTGCGTGACGGGGAGCTGTTTTTT	CASSLGGVRDGELFF
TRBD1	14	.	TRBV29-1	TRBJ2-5	TGCAGCGTTGAGGACAGGGGCGTGGAGGAGACCCAGTACTTC	CSVEDRGVEETQYF
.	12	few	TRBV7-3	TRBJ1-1	TGTGCCAGCAGCTTGAATGGTACTGAAGCTTTCTTT	CASSLNGTEAFF
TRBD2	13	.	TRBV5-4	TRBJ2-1	TGTGCCAGCAGCTTGGGGAGCGGGGCCCCGCAGTTCTTC	CASSLGSGAPQFF
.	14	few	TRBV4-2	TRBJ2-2	TGTGCCAGCACCCACGCAAAGAACACCGGGGAGCTGTTTTTT	CASTHAKNTGELFF
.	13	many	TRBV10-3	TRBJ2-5	TGTGCCATCAGTGAGCACACTAGAGAGACCCAGTACTTC	CAISEHTRETQYF
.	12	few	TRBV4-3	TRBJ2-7	TGCGCCAGCAGCCAGTTGGGAGGCGAGCAGTACTTC	CASSQLGGEQYF
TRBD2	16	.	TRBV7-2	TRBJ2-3	TGTGCCAGCCGCACCGGTAGCGGGGGGCCGGCGGATACGCAGTATTTT	CASRTGSGGPADTQYF
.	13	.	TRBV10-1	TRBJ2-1	TGCGCCAGCAGTGAGTCCGGGGGCTATGAGCAGTTCTTC	CASSESGGYEQFF
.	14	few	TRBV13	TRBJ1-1	TGTGCCAGCAGCTTAGGAGCGGTAGCAACTGAAGCTTTCTTT	CASSLGAVATEAFF
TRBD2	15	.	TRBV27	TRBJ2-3	TGTGCCAGCAGTTTTAGCGGGGGGGCACCAGATACGCAGTATTTT	CASSFSGGAPDTQYF
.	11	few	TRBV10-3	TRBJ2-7	TGTGCGGGTGGAGAGGGCTACGAGCAGTACTTC	CAGGEGYEQYF
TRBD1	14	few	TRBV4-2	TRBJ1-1	TGTGCCAGCAGCCAGGGACAGGGTCCCACTGAAGCTTTCTTT	CASSQGQGPTEAFF
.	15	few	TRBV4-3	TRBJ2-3	TGCGCCAGCAGTCAATCTGGGGCCTACACAGATACGCAGTATTTT	CASSQSGAYTDTQYF
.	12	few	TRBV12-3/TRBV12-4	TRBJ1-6	TGTGCTAGCAGTTTAATATTTTCACCCCTCCACTTT	CASSLIFSPLHF
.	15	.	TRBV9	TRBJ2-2	TGTGCCAGCAGCAAGGCAGGATCTTGGACCGGGGAGCTGTTTTTT	CASSKAGSWTGELFF
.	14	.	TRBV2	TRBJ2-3	TGTGCCAGCAAGCGGGACATGAGCACAGATACGCAGTATTTT	CASKRDMSTDTQYF
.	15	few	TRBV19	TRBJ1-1	TGTGCCAGTATCCTTTGGAGGGATTGGGGCACTGAAGCTTTCTTT	CASILWRDWGTEAFF
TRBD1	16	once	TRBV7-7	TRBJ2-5	TGTGCTAGCAGCTTATCAGGACAGGGACCCCAAGAGACCCAGTACTTC	CASSLSGQGPQETQYF
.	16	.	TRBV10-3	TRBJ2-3	TGTGCCATCAGTGGGGCAGGAGGGGGTTTCACAGATACGCAGTATTTT	CAISGAGGGFTDTQYF
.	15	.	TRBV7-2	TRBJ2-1	TGTGCCAGCAGCTCCGGCCGGGACGGCCACAATGAGCAGTTCTTC	CASSSGRDGHNEQFF
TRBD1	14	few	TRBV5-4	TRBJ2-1	TGTGCCAGCAGCGTTCGGACAGGGAACTATGAGCAGTTCTTC	CASSVRTGNYEQFF
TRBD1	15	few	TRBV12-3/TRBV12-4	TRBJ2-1	TGTGCCAGCAGTTCTCGGGCAGGGGGCTACAATGAGCAGTTCTTC	CASSSRAGGYNEQFF
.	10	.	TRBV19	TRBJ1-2	TGTGCCAGCGGGGCCAATGGCTACACCTTC	CASGANGYTF
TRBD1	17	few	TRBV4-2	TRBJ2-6	TGTGCCAGCAGCCCGGACAGGGACTTCTCTGGGGCCAACGTCCTGACTTTC	CASSPDRDFSGANVLTF
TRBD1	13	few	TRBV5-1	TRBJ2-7	TGCGCCAGCAGGGGACAGGGAGCCTACGAGCAGTACTTC	CASRGQGAYEQYF
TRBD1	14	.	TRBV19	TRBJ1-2	TGTGCCAGTAGTCCGCGGACAGGTTCCTATGGCTACACCTTC	CASSPRTGSYGYTF
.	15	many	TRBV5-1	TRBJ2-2	TGCGCCAGCAGCTTGGCCGGGGGCCAGGCCGGGGAGCTGTTTTTT	CASSLAGGQAGELFF
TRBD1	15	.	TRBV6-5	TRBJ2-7	TGTGCCAGCAGTTCCTTCGGGACAGAGACCTACGAGCAGTACTTC	CASSSFGTETYEQYF
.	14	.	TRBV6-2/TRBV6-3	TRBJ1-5	TGTGCCAGCAGCCCTGACGGCCTCAATCAGCCCCAGCATTTT	CASSPDGLNQPQHF
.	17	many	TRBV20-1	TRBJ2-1	TGCAGTGCTAGTGGGGGGATCCGGGTTCGCTCCTACAATGAGCAGTTCTTC	CSASGGIRVRSYNEQFF
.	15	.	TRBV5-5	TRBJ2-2	TGTGCCAGCAGCTCTTGGACAGAATACACCGGGGAGCTGTTTTTT	CASSSWTEYTGELFF
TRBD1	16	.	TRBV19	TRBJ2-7	TGTGCCAGTAGTATGGGGATGGGACAGGGTACGGACGAGCAGTACTTC	CASSMGMGQGTDEQYF
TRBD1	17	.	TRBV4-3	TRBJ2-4	TGCGCCAGCAGCCGAGTACAGGGGGCTCTAGCCAAAAACATTCAGTACTTC	CASSRVQGALAKNIQYF
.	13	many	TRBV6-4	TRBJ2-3	TGTGCCAGCAGTGACTCGACCACAGATACGCAGTATTTT	CASSDSTTDTQYF
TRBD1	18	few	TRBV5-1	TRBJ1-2	TGCGCCAGCAGCCCGCTCTTCGAGACAGGGGGCCCTAACTATGGCTACACCTTC	CASSPLFETGGPNYGYTF
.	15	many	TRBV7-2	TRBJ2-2	TGTGCCAGCAGCTCGCAGGGGAGGATAAACGGGGAGCTGTTTTTT	CASSSQGRINGELFF
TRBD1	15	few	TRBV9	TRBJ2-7	TGTGCCAGCAGCCAAGGGGGCGGACAGCCGTACGAGCAGTACTTC	CASSQGGGQPYEQYF
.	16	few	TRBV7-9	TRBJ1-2	TGTGCCAGCAGCTTAATCCCCTCAGCAGGGACTTCGGGCTACACCTTC	CASSLIPSAGTSGYTF
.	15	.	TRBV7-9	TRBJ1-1	TGTGCCAGCAGACTGGGGAGCCCCGGGGACACTGAAGCTTTCTTT	CASRLGSPGDTEAFF